The sequence of this T cell receptor beta chain was determined in a study of OX40 agonist ivuxolimab in advanced cancers. Any history of autoimmune disease or systemic immunosuppression disqualified patients. Assay used: immunoSEQ multiplex PCR; TCRdb lists only in-frame clones, some missing. This sample yields about 79,000 clones, of which roughly 80% are seen a single time; roughly 0.48% belongs to the top ten. CDR1 and CDR2 (germline): SGHDT, YYEEEE. The CDR3 has 17 amino acids. Trimming took 4 bases from V and 2 from J; bases not matched to a gene: 13. The sequenced sample was CD4+ or CD8+ T cells sorted from blood, obtained in a trial of the OX40 agonist ivuxolimab. This TCR came from an adult with an advanced solid tumor such as melanoma, head and neck, liver or kidney cancer. The chain uses TRBV5-6 and TRBJ2-5; 8 bases are a match to TRBD1. The CDR3 here is CASSDPGQDIFQETQYF. As DNA, the CDR3 is TGTGCCAGCAGCGACCCGGGACAGGACATATTTCAAGAGACCCAGTACTTC.